Below, 27 T cell receptor beta chains from the same sample are listed, as sequenced in a study of T cell repertoires in cytomegalovirus infection. One entry per CDR3 protein results from TCRdb running MiXCR on the reads. The table lists about 25,000 distinct CDR3 sequences, approximately 22% of them singletons. These receptors have no identified antigens. The material sequenced was CD8+ T cells from cultured PBMCs, taken from culture after CMV antigen stimulation. Receptors originate from a human donor in good health (CMV status not recorded). Some clones in this sample may be carry-over from other donors' samples.

This clonotype has more than one count but fewer than ten. This chain connects TRBV6-2 or TRBV6-3 to TRBJ2-1; D unclear. Between the trimmed V and J ends, which lost 6 bases and 8 bases, there was a span of 23 bases. The CDR3 totals 16 residues. Per the germline V gene, CDR1 is MNHEY and CDR2 is SVGEGT. CDR3 coding DNA: TGTGCCAGCAGGCTCCCTCGGGCAGCTCTTTTTGATGAGCAGTTCTTC. The encoded protein is CASRLPRAALFDEQFF.

Only a few counts were recorded for this clonotype. The V gene is TRBV6-4, the J gene TRBJ2-1; D may be TRBD2 (6 bases). This CDR3 is 14 amino acids long. V lost 10 bases, J lost 6 bases, and 19 bases lay in between. Germline values: CDR1 MRHNA, CDR2 SNTAGT. DNA for the CDR3: TGTGCCACCAAAGCGGGTGGGGAAAGCAATGAGCAGTTCTTC. Amino acids: CATKAGGESNEQFF.

The chain joins TRBV5-1 to TRBJ2-2; either TRBD1 or TRBD2 may supply D (6 bases each). V gave up 6 bases and J gave up 4 bases, with 13 bases separating them. The germline V gene encodes CDR1 SGHRS and CDR2 YFSETQ. The CDR3 runs to 14 residues. CDR3 region: CASTARGGTGELFF. The CDR3 nucleotides read TGCGCCAGCACAGCCAGGGGAGGCACCGGGGAGCTGTTTTTT. Variable domain in full (rest from reference TRBV5-1 and TRBJ2-2): KAGVTQTPRYLIKTRGQQVTLSCSPISGHRSVSWYQQTPGQGLQFLFEYFSETQRNKGNFPGRFSGRQFSNSRSEMNVSTLELGDSALYLCASTARGGTGELFFGEGSRLTVL.

V is TRBV29-1 and J is TRBJ2-3, with TRBD2 matching over 9 bases. Looked up from germline, CDR1 is SQVTM and CDR2 is ANQGSEA. This CDR3 contains 15 residues. V dropped 0 bases and J dropped 4; count of bases not matched to a gene: 5. The CDR3 here is CSVEDRGGDPDTQYF. The CDR3 coding sequence is TGCAGCGTTGAAGATCGCGGGGGGGATCCAGATACGCAGTATTTT.

This clonotype was counted between two and nine times. The chain uses TRBV20-1 and TRBJ2-5, with D hard to call. CDR3 length equals 13 residues. Germline CDR1 reads DFQATT; CDR2 reads SNEGSKA (reference sequence). V lost 0 bases and J 1 base, leaving 6 bases between the germline ends. In nucleotides, the CDR3 is TGCAGTGCTAGAGATGCTCTCCAAGAGACCCAGTACTTC. It yields the protein CSARDALQETQYF.

This clonotype appeared many times. V and J are TRBV7-2 and TRBJ1-2, with 8 bases matching TRBD1. CDR1 and CDR2 (germline): SGHTA, FQGNSA. The CDR3 is made up of 15 amino acids. Trimming removed 1 base from V and 3 bases from J; junction bases left unmatched: 4. CDR3 sequence: CASSLVVTGDYGYTF. For the CDR3, the DNA is TGTGCCAGCAGCTTAGTAGTGACAGGGGACTATGGCTACACCTTC. The entire variable domain, with the rest obtained from reference TRBV7-2 and TRBJ1-2, is as follows: GAGVSQSPSNKVTEKGKDVELRCDPISGHTALYWYRQSLGQGLEFLIYFQGNSAPDKSGLPSDRFSAERTGGSVSTLTIQRTQQEDSAVYLCASSLVVTGDYGYTFGSGTRLTVV.

There are a few counts of this clonotype. This chain uses TRBV5-8 with TRBJ2-3; TRBD1 matches at 11 bases. Germline lookup yields CDR1 SGHTS and CDR2 YDEGEE. The V gene end was trimmed by 4 bases and the J gene end by 3 bases; junction bases not matched to a gene: 4. The CDR3 has 15 residues. CDR3 sequence: CASSIGQGATDTQYF. The CDR3 DNA is TGTGCCAGCAGCATAGGACAGGGGGCGACAGATACGCAGTATTTT.

This clonotype appeared a few times. The V and J genes are TRBV6-1 and TRBJ2-1; D ambiguous. Germline V gene data show CDR1 as MNHNS and CDR2 as SASEGT. The CDR3 totals 15 residues. V was clipped by 2 bases and J by 4 bases, with 12 bases between them. The CDR3 protein is CASSEWLEWYNEQFF. The CDR3 DNA is TGTGCCAGCAGTGAATGGCTAGAATGGTACAATGAGCAGTTCTTC.

This clonotype was observed a handful of times. The chain employs TRBV6-6 and TRBJ1-6; D uncertain. Per the germline V gene, CDR1 is MNHNY and CDR2 is SVGAGI (reference sequence). Trimming removed 8 bases from V and 7 bases from J, with 15 bases in between. The CDR3 loop spans 14 amino acids. This CDR3 reads CASVDSGANSPLHF. As DNA, the CDR3 is TGTGCCAGCGTTGATTCAGGAGCCAATTCACCCCTCCACTTT.

Many counts were recorded for this clonotype. CDR3 sequence (DNA): TGTGCCAGCCGATCTCGGGGGGCGCGGGACGGGGAGCTGTTTTTT. Its protein is CASRSRGARDGELFF. The chain recombines TRBV27 with TRBJ2-2; maybe TRBD2 (7 bases). CDR3 size: 15 residues. V dropped 8 bases and J dropped 7 bases, with 20 bases sitting between them. The germline CDR1 and CDR2 sequences are MNHEY and SMNVEV (reference sequence).

This clonotype was seen many times. CDR3 sequence reads: CASSLEFLGGGSWDEQFF. DNA of the CDR3: TGTGCCAGCAGTTTAGAATTTTTGGGGGGGGGCTCTTGGGATGAGCAGTTCTTC. V gene TRBV28 combines with J gene TRBJ2-1; a possible D gene is TRBD2 (7 bases). V was trimmed by 2 bases and J by 8 bases, leaving 25 bases between them. Germline V gives CDR1 MDHEN, CDR2 SYDVKM. The CDR3 is 18 residues long.

This clonotype was counted ten times or more. The chain employs TRBV7-2 and TRBJ2-3; D is perhaps TRBD2 (6 bases). The germline V gene has CDR1 SGHTA and CDR2 FQGNSA. The length of the CDR3 is 18 residues. Trimming left V 2 bases short and J 6 bases short, with 24 bases between. DNA for the CDR3: TGTGCCAGCAGCTTACCGAGTCTCTTAGCGGTGGGGGTTGATACGCAGTATTTT. This sequence encodes CASSLPSLLAVGVDTQYF.

This clonotype has ten or more counts. This chain joins TRBV7-8 and TRBJ1-2; TRBD1 matches 7 bases. The CDR3 is 15 residues long. Germline V gives CDR1 SGHVS, CDR2 FQNEAQ. Germline trimming cut 8 bases from V and 3 bases from J; bases unmatched to any gene: 12. The CDR3 nucleotides are TGTGCCAGCCAACGACAAGAGGGGGCGGACTATGGCTACACCTTC. It translates to CASQRQEGADYGYTF.

This sequence joins TRBV7-2 and TRBJ1-2; D remains ambiguous. Trimming removed 5 bases from V and 4 bases from J, with 17 bases in between. Germline V gives CDR1 SGHTA, CDR2 FQGNSA. This CDR3 contains 15 residues. The CDR3 DNA sequence: TGTGCCAGCAGCCTAAGGACGGCAACGAGCTATGGCTACACCTTC. This translates into CASSLRTATSYGYTF.

The rearrangement joins TRBV14 to TRBJ1-1, with D perhaps matching TRBD1 (6 bases). Trimming cost V 4 bases and J 4 bases, with 10 bases left between them. CDR1 and CDR2 from the germline V gene are SGHDN and FVKESK. The CDR3 runs to 13 residues. The CDR3 nucleotides are TGTGCCAGCAGCCTCAGGACAGCCACTGAAGCTTTCTTT. It encodes CASSLRTATEAFF.

This clonotype occurred many times. This chain links TRBV11-1 with TRBJ1-1; the D gene is possibly TRBD1 (5 bases). V lost 2 bases and J lost 3, with 10 bases in between. Per germline, CDR1 SGHAT and CDR2 FQDESV (reference sequence). The CDR3 loop spans 14 amino acids. The CDR3, as DNA: TGTGCCAGCAGCTTACGCAGGGTTGACACTGAAGCTTTCTTT. Its protein product is CASSLRRVDTEAFF.

The chain combines TRBV6-8 with TRBJ1-4, with TRBD1 identical over 9 bases. From germline, CDR1 is MNHGY and CDR2 SAAAGT. V was pared by 2 bases and J by 10 bases, with 5 bases of the junction left unmatched. The CDR3 length is 14 residues. The CDR3 sequence: CASSYGTGRGKLFF. Here the CDR3 DNA reads TGTGCCAGCAGTTACGGGACAGGGAGGGGAAAACTGTTTTTT.

The chain links TRBV10-2 to TRBJ1-3; the D is unclear. The V end lost 8 bases, the J end lost 0 bases, and 8 bases lay between the germline ends. The germline gives CDR1 WSHSY, CDR2 SAAADI. CDR3 size: 13 residues. The DNA for the CDR3 is TGCGCCAGCGGGCTCCCCTCTGGAAACACCATATATTTT. Protein: CASGLPSGNTIYF.

This clonotype appeared many times. The chain has TRBV3-1 and TRBJ1-4; possible D gene TRBD1, 6 bases. The CDR3 has 15 amino acids. The germline V and J ends were trimmed by 4 bases and 5 bases, with 14 bases remaining between them. The germline V gene encodes CDR1 LGHDT and CDR2 YNNKEL (reference sequence). The DNA of the CDR3 is TGTGCCAGCAGCCCCGAGGGGGAGCGGAATGAAAAACTGTTTTTT. It translates to CASSPEGERNEKLFF.

In its sample, this clonotype was seen a few times. The chain carries TRBV9 and TRBJ1-1, with D perhaps matching TRBD1 (6 bases). The CDR3 totals 18 residues. Germline CDR1 SGDLS, CDR2 YYNGEE. Trimming pared 0 bases from V and 3 bases from J, leaving 21 bases between. The CDR3: CASSVALGGAGEYTEAFF. The CDR3 DNA is TGTGCCAGCAGCGTAGCGCTTGGTGGGGCAGGGGAGTACACTGAAGCTTTCTTT. The full variable domain, rest sourced from reference TRBV9 and TRBJ1-1, is DSGVTQTPKHLITATGQRVTLRCSPRSGDLSVYWYQQSLDQGLQFLIQYYNGEERAKGNILERFSAQQFPDLHSELNLSSLELGDSALYFCASSVALGGAGEYTEAFFGQGTRLTVV.

This clonotype was detected many times. The rearrangement links TRBV19 to TRBJ2-3; D gene uncertain. Germline assignment: CDR1 LNHDA and CDR2 SQIVND (reference sequence). The CDR3 spans 12 residues. Trimming cost V 5 bases and J 4 bases, with 7 bases left between them. The CDR3 region is CASSSPADTQYF. The CDR3 nucleotides read TGTGCCAGTAGTTCCCCCGCAGATACGCAGTATTTT.

V and J are TRBV6-2 or TRBV6-3 and TRBJ1-3; D perhaps matches TRBD1 (5 bases). V gave up 0 bases and J gave up 0 bases, with 9 bases separating them. The CDR3 covers 16 residues. Per the germline V gene, CDR1 is MNHEY and CDR2 is SVGEGT. The CDR3 nucleotides are TGTGCCAGCAGTTACTCGCCGGGGGGCTCTGGAAACACCATATATTTT. Translated, it gives CASSYSPGGSGNTIYF.

The chain employs TRBV5-1 and TRBJ2-3, with D possibly TRBD1 on 5 matching bases. The V gene's germline CDR1 is SGHRS and CDR2 YFSETQ. CDR3 size: 14 residues. V was trimmed by 5 bases and J by 2 bases, leaving 12 bases between them. The CDR3, as DNA: TGCGCCAGCAGGACAGCAGAACCCACAGATACGCAGTATTTT. As protein: CASRTAEPTDTQYF.

This clonotype was recorded many times. DNA for the CDR3: TGTGCCAGCAGCGCGGTTCGAGGGGTTTACGAGCAGTACTTC. This encodes CASSAVRGVYEQYF. V gene TRBV7-2 combines with J gene TRBJ2-7; D might be TRBD1 or TRBD2, each matching 5 bases. The CDR3 totals 14 residues. The ends were cut back, 5 bases at V and 4 bases at J, with 15 bases in the middle. The germline V gene has CDR1 SGHTA and CDR2 FQGNSA.

This clonotype was found a few times. The rearrangement uses TRBV7-9 and TRBJ2-6; possible D gene TRBD1, 5 bases. CDR1 and CDR2 from the germline V gene are SEHNR and FQNEAQ (reference sequence). V lost 5 bases to trimming and J lost 2 bases, with 10 bases between them. The CDR3 spans 15 residues. DNA of the CDR3: TGTGCCAGCAGCAAGTCAGGGCCTGGGGCCAACGTCCTGACTTTC. This codes for CASSKSGPGANVLTF.

This clonotype was counted between two and nine times. This chain joins TRBV6-5 and TRBJ2-7; 9 bases align to TRBD1. The CDR3 covers 15 residues. Germline V gene sequence: CDR1 MNHEY, CDR2 SVGAGI. V was clipped by 0 bases and J by 6 bases; unmatched bases: 6. The CDR3 reads CASSYSRTGDTEQYF. Here the CDR3 DNA reads TGTGCCAGCAGTTACTCGAGGACAGGGGATACCGAGCAGTACTTC.

This rearrangement joins TRBV28 to TRBJ2-7, with D uncertain. Germline CDR1 MDHEN, CDR2 SYDVKM. Trimming took off 3 bases at V and 1 base at J, with 16 bases between the two ends. The CDR3 loop spans 16 amino acids. CDR3 nucleotides: TGTGCCAGCAGTTTCGAAAGGGTGATTCCATCCTACGAGCAGTACTTC. This codes for CASSFERVIPSYEQYF.